The 6 T cell receptor beta chains given below trace back to one sample, sequenced in a study of T cells after yellow fever vaccination. TCRdb processed the 5' RACE reads anew with MiXCR; each CDR3 protein has one entry. The sample consists of 300,000 to 450,000 distinct CDR3 sequences, 6.2% of them appearing once. The sample in question was PBMCs, obtained 5 days after the yellow fever booster vaccination. All receptors come from a young man who received the YFV17D yellow fever vaccine.

In this sample, this clonotype turned up a few times. The V and J genes are TRBV6-6 and TRBJ2-1; no clear D. The CDR3 is made up of 12 amino acids. Germline V gene data show CDR1 as MNHNY and CDR2 as SVGAGI (reference sequence). With 0 bases removed from V and 8 bases from J, the gap between germline ends came to 5 bases. CDR3 in amino acids: CASSYSWDEQFF. The DNA for the CDR3 is TGTGCCAGCAGTTACTCTTGGGATGAGCAGTTCTTC.

The sample holds a few counts of this clonotype. This rearrangement joins TRBV7-9 to TRBJ2-7, with a weak D call TRBD1 (5 bases). The CDR3 covers 14 residues. V shed 5 bases and J shed 3 bases, with 14 bases lying between them. In germline, CDR1 is SEHNR, CDR2 FQNEAQ (reference sequence). The CDR3 nucleotides read TGTGCCAGCAGCCCTCCGGACACCCACTACGAGCAGTACTTC. Amino acid sequence: CASSPPDTHYEQYF.

This clonotype was observed many times. The rearrangement joins TRBV2 to TRBJ1-1; D is uncertain. This CDR3 region has 12 residues. The germline V gene has CDR1 SNHLY and CDR2 FYNNEI. V lost 5 bases to trimming and J lost 6 bases, with 10 bases between them. CDR3 nucleotide sequence: TGTGCCAGCAGTCAACGCGGGGCTGAAGCTTTCTTT. Its protein product is CASSQRGAEAFF.

This clonotype was detected many times. The J gene is TRBJ2-5, the V gene TRBV4-2; a weak D match, TRBD1 (6 bases). CDR1 LGHNA and CDR2 YNFKEQ come from the germline V gene. The CDR3 contains 13 residues. Trimming shortened V by 1 base and J by 14 bases, and 17 bases separated the two germline ends. As DNA, the CDR3 is TGTGCCAGCAGCCAAGGCCAGGGGCGGCCTGGTTACTTC. This codes for CASSQGQGRPGYF.

This clonotype was counted between two and nine times. This chain uses TRBV20-1 with TRBJ1-1, with D uncertain. V lost 0 bases to trimming and J lost 1 base, with 21 bases between them. The germline V gene has CDR1 DFQATT and CDR2 SNEGSKA (reference sequence). There are 18 residues in the CDR3. The CDR3 DNA follows: TGCAGTGCTAGAGATGTACGAGGGTTTAGCTTGGCGAACACTGAAGCTTTCTTT. Amino acids: CSARDVRGFSLANTEAFF.

This clonotype was counted many times. The rearrangement uses TRBV12-3 or TRBV12-4 and TRBJ2-4; no definite D call. The V and J ends lost 1 base and 7 bases respectively, with 5 bases between them. The CDR3 consists of 12 residues. The CDR3 here is CASSLGENIQYF. The CDR3, as DNA: TGTGCCAGCAGTTTAGGAGAGAACATTCAGTACTTC.